The 13 T cell receptor beta chains below come from one sample, sequenced in a study of blood T cell repertoires in COVID-19. Using immunoSEQ multiplex PCR, the repertoire was profiled, and TCRdb retains in-frame clones only, with some absent. The profile covers approximately 170,000 clones, with around 85% appearing a single time and 9.5% to 15% taken by the ten largest. Sequenced: peripheral blood. The source of these receptors is a woman between 50 and 59 years old with acute or convalescent COVID-19.

CDR3 nucleotides: TGTGCCAGCAGCGACACCGGGACTGGAAACAATGAGCAGTTCTTC. It encodes CASSDTGTGNNEQFF. This chain uses TRBV6-5 with TRBJ2-1; D perhaps matches TRBD2 (6 bases). Germline CDR1 MNHEY, CDR2 SVGAGI. The CDR3 consists of 15 residues. V was shortened by 6 bases and J by 5 bases, with 17 bases between the two germline ends.

This clone was recorded only once. This chain uses TRBV19 with TRBJ1-3, with D possibly matching TRBD1 (6 bases). The length of the CDR3 is 16 residues. Trimming cost V 6 bases and J 0 bases, with 15 bases left between them. The germline CDR1 and CDR2 sequences are LNHDA and SQIVND (reference sequence). CDR3 amino acids: CASSTVRGDSGNTIYF. CDR3 sequence (DNA): TGTGCCAGTAGCACGGTCAGGGGAGACTCTGGAAACACCATATATTTT.

This rearrangement joins TRBV30 to TRBJ1-3; 7 bases match TRBD1. In germline, CDR1 is GTSNPN, CDR2 SVGIG (reference sequence). J gave up 0 bases and V 4 bases, and 6 bases lay outside the gene matches. This CDR3 is built from 15 residues. The DNA for the CDR3 is TGTGCCTGGACCCGCGGGGACAGCTCTGGAAACACCATATATTTT. It codes for CAWTRGDSSGNTIYF.

The CDR3 DNA reads as TGTGCCAGCAGCTTAACAGCAGGGAATAACTATGGCTACACCTTC. It encodes CASSLTAGNNYGYTF. This chain connects TRBV7-8 to TRBJ1-2; D is perhaps TRBD1 (5 bases). The CDR3 sequence is 15 residues long. V dropped 2 bases and J dropped 1 base, with 11 bases sitting between them. The germline CDR1 and CDR2 sequences are SGHVS and FQNEAQ.

This chain connects TRBV9 to TRBJ1-2; 7 bases map to TRBD1. The germline CDR1 and CDR2 sequences are SGDLS and YYNGEE. CDR3 length: 15 amino acids. Trimming cost V 3 bases and J 5 bases; bases outside gene matches: 10. In DNA form, the CDR3 reads TGTGCCAGCAGCGCCCAACAGGGGACGGGATATGGCTACACCTTC. Translation: CASSAQQGTGYGYTF.

V usage is TRBV7-6 and J usage is TRBJ1-2, with D possibly matching TRBD1 (5 bases). Per the germline V gene, CDR1 is SGHVS and CDR2 is FNYEAQ. This CDR3 has 12 residues. V dropped 1 base and J dropped 6 bases, with 6 bases sitting between them. DNA of the CDR3: TGTGCCAGCAGCTTAGGGACAAATGGCTACACCTTC. Protein: CASSLGTNGYTF.

J is TRBJ1-3 and V is TRBV9; D gene uncertain. The V end lost 0 bases, the J end lost 3 bases, and 4 bases lay between the germline ends. CDR1 and CDR2 from the germline V gene are SGDLS and YYNGEE. This CDR3 contains 13 residues. CDR3 residues: CASSVGVGNTIYF. CDR3 nucleotides: TGTGCCAGCAGCGTAGGAGTTGGAAACACCATATATTTT.

The rearrangement joins TRBV10-2 to TRBJ2-5; D is perhaps TRBD2 (6 bases). Germline-derived CDR1 and CDR2 are WSHSY and SAAADI. CDR3 length: 16 residues. V dropped 2 bases and J dropped 3 bases, with 16 bases sitting between them. In DNA, the CDR3 is TGCGCCAGCAGTGAGGGTGATCGGCGGACTAAAGAGACCCAGTACTTC. It codes for CASSEGDRRTKETQYF.

The rearrangement uses TRBV2 and TRBJ2-1; 8 bases match TRBD2. In germline, CDR1 is SNHLY, CDR2 FYNNEI. The CDR3 length is 14 residues. Trimming took 6 bases from V and 9 from J; bases not matched to a gene: 10. CDR3 amino acids: CASSQLAAAGEQFF. The CDR3 DNA sequence: TGTGCCAGCAGCCAACTAGCGGCCGCGGGTGAGCAGTTCTTC. Looking up the rest from reference TRBV2 and TRBJ2-1 gives the full variable domain: EPEVTQTPSHQVTQMGQEVILRCVPISNHLYFYWYRQILGQKVEFLVSFYNNEISEKSEIFDDQFSVERPDGSNFTLKIRSTKLEDSAMYFCASSQLAAAGEQFFGPGTRLTVL.

J is TRBJ2-7 and V is TRBV19, with a tentative D call TRBD1 (6 bases). Per the germline V gene, CDR1 is LNHDA and CDR2 is SQIVND (reference sequence). Trimming stripped 5 bases from V and 2 bases from J, with 16 bases between. The CDR3 spans 15 residues. The CDR3 sequence is CASSVKGDGTYEQYF. The CDR3 bases are TGTGCCAGTAGTGTAAAGGGGGACGGAACCTACGAGCAGTACTTC.

This clone was detected only once. Written as DNA, the CDR3 is TGTGCCAGCAGCCAAGGGGGCAGGGATAATTCACCCCTCCACTTT. Its translation: CASSQGGRDNSPLHF. The rearrangement links TRBV3-1 (or the pseudogene TRBV3-2) to TRBJ1-6; D perhaps matches TRBD1 (5 bases). The length of the CDR3 is 15 residues. Germline V gene sequence: CDR1 LGHDT, CDR2 YNNKEL (reference sequence). Trimming removed 1 base at V and 5 bases at J, with 9 bases between.

V usage is TRBV2 and J usage is TRBJ2-2; the D gene is possibly TRBD2 (7 bases). This CDR3 has 15 amino acids. The V end lost 0 bases, the J end lost 4 bases, and 9 bases lay between the germline ends. CDR1 SNHLY and CDR2 FYNNEI come from the germline V gene. CDR3 nucleotide sequence: TGTGCCAGCAGTGAAGCGGGAGGGGGCACCGGGGAGCTGTTTTTT. As protein: CASSEAGGGTGELFF.

The CDR3 reads CASSQPPERGGVGEKLFF. The CDR3 bases are TGCGCCAGCAGCCAACCACCGGAGAGGGGCGGGGTAGGAGAAAAACTGTTTTTT. The chain recombines TRBV4-1 with TRBJ1-4, with D perhaps TRBD1 (5 bases). The CDR3 is 18 residues long. The germline V gene encodes CDR1 MGHRA and CDR2 YSYEKL. V was trimmed by 2 bases and J by 8 bases, leaving 24 bases between them.